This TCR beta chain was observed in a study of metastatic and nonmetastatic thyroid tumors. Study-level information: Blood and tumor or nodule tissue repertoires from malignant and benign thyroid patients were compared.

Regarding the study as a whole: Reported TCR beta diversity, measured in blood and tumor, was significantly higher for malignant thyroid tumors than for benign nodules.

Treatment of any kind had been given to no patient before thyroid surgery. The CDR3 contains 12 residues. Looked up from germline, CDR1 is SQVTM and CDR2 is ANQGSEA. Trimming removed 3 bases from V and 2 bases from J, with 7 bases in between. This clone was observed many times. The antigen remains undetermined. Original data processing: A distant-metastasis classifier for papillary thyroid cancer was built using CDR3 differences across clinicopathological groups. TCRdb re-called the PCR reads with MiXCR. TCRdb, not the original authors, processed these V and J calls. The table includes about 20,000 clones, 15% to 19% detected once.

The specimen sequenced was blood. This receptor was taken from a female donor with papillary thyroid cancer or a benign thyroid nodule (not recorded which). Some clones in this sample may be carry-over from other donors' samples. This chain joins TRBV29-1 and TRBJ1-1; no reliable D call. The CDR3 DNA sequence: TGCAGCGTTGACCGGAAAAACACTGAAGCTTTCTTT. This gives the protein CSVDRKNTEAFF.